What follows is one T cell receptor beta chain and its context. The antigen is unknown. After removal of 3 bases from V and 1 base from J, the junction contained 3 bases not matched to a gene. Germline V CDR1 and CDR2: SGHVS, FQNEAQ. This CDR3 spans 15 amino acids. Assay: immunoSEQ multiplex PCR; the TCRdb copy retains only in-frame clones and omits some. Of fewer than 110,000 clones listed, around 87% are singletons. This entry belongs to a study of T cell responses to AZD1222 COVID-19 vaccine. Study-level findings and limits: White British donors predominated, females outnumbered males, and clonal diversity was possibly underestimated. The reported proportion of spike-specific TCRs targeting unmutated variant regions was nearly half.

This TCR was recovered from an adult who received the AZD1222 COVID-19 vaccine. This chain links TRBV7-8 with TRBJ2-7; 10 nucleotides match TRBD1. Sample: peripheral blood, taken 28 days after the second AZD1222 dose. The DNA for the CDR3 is TGTGCCAGCAGCTTGGGGACAGGGGTGTCCTACGAGCAGTACTTC. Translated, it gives CASSLGTGVSYEQYF.